These 27 T cell receptor beta chains originate from one sample sequenced in a study of T cells in Graves' hyperthyroidism and ophthalmopathy. There were TCR beta CDR3 regions amplified from RNA transcripts. The TCR CDR3 was amplified in a first-round RT-PCR using the HTBI primer set. TCRdb processed the multiplex PCR reads anew with MiXCR; each CDR3 protein has one entry. The sample includes hundreds of thousands of distinct CDR3 sequences, approximately 15% of them seen just once. The sequenced sample consisted of blood. All receptors derive from a woman aged 35 to 49 with Graves' ophthalmopathy.

This clonotype was seen only a few times. The rearrangement uses TRBV19 and TRBJ2-1, with D tentatively TRBD1 (6 bases). Germline CDR1 reads LNHDA; CDR2 reads SQIVND (reference sequence). Trimming left V 2 bases short and J 2 bases short, with 13 bases between. This CDR3 has 16 residues. CDR3 amino acids: CASSISGTPPYNEQFF. CDR3 DNA sequence: TGTGCCAGTAGTATAAGTGGGACACCTCCCTACAATGAGCAGTTCTTC.

In its sample, this clonotype was seen a few times. The chain carries TRBV5-1 and TRBJ2-5, with 8 bases that match TRBD1. Losses at the gene ends were 0 bases for V and 7 bases for J; bases not matched to a gene: 11. The CDR3 is 16 amino acids. Germline V lookup: CDR1 SGHRS, CDR2 YFSETQ. The CDR3 loop reads CASSLDDRGPVGTQYF. The DNA of the CDR3 is TGCGCCAGCAGCTTGGACGACAGGGGTCCCGTGGGGACCCAGTACTTC.

Comments on this clonotype: With a much larger clone just one base away, this may be a read error. The V and J genes are TRBV6-2 or TRBV6-3 and TRBJ2-7, with 9 nucleotides matching TRBD1. The CDR3 totals 16 residues. Germline assignment: CDR1 MNHEY and CDR2 SVGEGT. J was trimmed by 1 base and V by 5 bases; bases with no gene match: 9. The CDR3: CASSGSGTGKSYEQYF. CDR3 DNA sequence: TGTGCCAGCAGTGGGTCCGGGACAGGGAAATCCTACGAGCAGTACTTC.

This clonotype was counted ten times or more. The rearrangement links TRBV5-1 to TRBJ1-1; no definite D call. The CDR3 sequence is 13 residues long. CDR1 SGHRS and CDR2 YFSETQ come from the germline V gene. V was clipped by 1 base and J by 3 bases, with 7 bases between them. The DNA of the CDR3 is TGCGCCAGCAGCTTGAAGCCAGACACTGAAGCTTTCTTT. This gives the protein CASSLKPDTEAFF.

The chain employs TRBV3-1 and TRBJ1-6, with D unclear. Germline-derived CDR1 and CDR2 are LGHDT and YNNKEL (reference sequence). Between the trimmed V and J ends, which lost 1 base and 9 bases, there was a span of 10 bases. CDR3 size: 14 residues. CDR3 coding DNA: TGTGCCAGCAGCCAAGCAGAAAGCGGTTCACCCCTCCACTTT. Its translation: CASSQAESGSPLHF.

Many counts were recorded for this clonotype. This chain uses TRBV27 with TRBJ2-1, with TRBD2 matching 11 bases. V lost 6 bases to trimming and J lost 2 bases; unmatched junction nucleotides: 18. The CDR3 spans 20 residues. The germline gives CDR1 MNHEY, CDR2 SMNVEV (reference sequence). The CDR3 coding sequence is TGTGCCAGCAGCCCTAGGGCCTTTCTAGCGGGAGGCTCCACCTACAATGAGCAGTTCTTC. This gives the protein CASSPRAFLAGGSTYNEQFF.

This clonotype showed up many times. This chain connects TRBV7-8 to TRBJ2-1; no clear D gene. The V gene lost 5 bases and the J gene lost 4 bases, with 9 bases spanning the gap. This CDR3 is 13 amino acids long. The V gene's germline CDR1 is SGHVS and CDR2 FQNEAQ. The CDR3 sequence: CASSPSVYNEQFF. CDR3 bases: TGTGCCAGCAGCCCCTCGGTATACAATGAGCAGTTCTTC.

This clonotype was picked up many times. V gene TRBV11-2 combines with J gene TRBJ1-1, with no clear D. The CDR3 covers 13 residues. Between the trimmed V and J ends, which lost 5 bases and 2 bases, there was a span of 9 bases. Germline CDR1 reads SGHAT; CDR2 reads FQNNGV. The CDR3, as DNA: TGTGCCAGCAGCAAAGACTTTAACACTGAAGCTTTCTTT. As protein: CASSKDFNTEAFF.

This clonotype came up many times. The chain recombines TRBV12-3 or TRBV12-4 with TRBJ1-2, with no clear D. The CDR3 is made up of 13 amino acids. V shed 4 bases and J shed 4 bases, with 10 bases lying between them. The CDR3 DNA sequence: TGTGCCAGCAGTTCGGGTGTACGCTATGGCTACACCTTC. This translates into CASSSGVRYGYTF.

This clonotype was seen a handful of times. The chain links TRBV5-1 to TRBJ2-7; D possibly corresponds to TRBD1 (6 bases). This CDR3 has 15 residues. Germline values: CDR1 SGHRS, CDR2 YFSETQ. V lost 2 bases and J lost 2, with 14 bases in between. CDR3 protein: CASSLRTEIPYEQYF. CDR3 nucleotide sequence: TGCGCCAGCAGCTTAAGGACAGAGATCCCCTACGAGCAGTACTTC.

The V call is TRBV14, the J call TRBJ2-1; 7 positions agree with TRBD1. Germline values: CDR1 SGHDN, CDR2 FVKESK. The length of the CDR3 is 16 residues. The V and J ends lost 0 bases and 0 bases, in that order; junction bases with no gene match: 2. CDR3 DNA: TGTGCCAGCAGCCAAGAGACAGGGAGCTCCTACAATGAGCAGTTCTTC. Its protein is CASSQETGSSYNEQFF.

The chain is built from TRBV5-1 and TRBJ2-2; D is possibly TRBD1 (6 bases). The germline gives CDR1 SGHRS, CDR2 YFSETQ. Trimming took 2 bases from V and 4 from J, leaving 12 bases between them. The CDR3 loop spans 15 amino acids. The CDR3 loop reads CASSLSGQVTGELFF. CDR3 DNA: TGCGCCAGCAGCTTATCGGGACAAGTCACCGGGGAGCTGTTTTTT.

This clonotype has at least ten counts. The chain employs TRBV7-9 and TRBJ2-1; no definite D call. The CDR3 contains 15 residues. Germline V lookup: CDR1 SEHNR, CDR2 FQNEAQ (reference sequence). Trimming took off 3 bases at V and 0 bases at J, with 9 bases between the two ends. The DNA for the CDR3 is TGTGCCAGCAGCTTTTCAAGGAGCTCCTACAATGAGCAGTTCTTC. Translating gives CASSFSRSSYNEQFF.

This clonotype showed up many times. The chain links TRBV30 to TRBJ2-5, with TRBD1 identical over 7 bases. CDR1 is GTSNPN, CDR2 SVGIG, per germline (reference sequence). Losses at the gene ends were 4 bases for V and 2 bases for J; bases not matched to a gene: 10. There are 15 residues in the CDR3. Here the CDR3 reads CAWTAFRDSQETQYF. As DNA, the CDR3 is TGTGCCTGGACCGCGTTCCGGGACAGTCAAGAGACCCAGTACTTC.

This clonotype was seen repeatedly, ten times or more. CDR3 residues: CASSLGPTPRPYNEQFF. CDR3 sequence (DNA): TGTGCCAGCAGTTTAGGGCCAACCCCCCGTCCTTACAATGAGCAGTTCTTC. The chain employs TRBV12-3 or TRBV12-4 and TRBJ2-1; D not certain. This CDR3 comprises 17 residues. The ends were cut back, 1 base at V and 4 bases at J, with 17 bases in the middle.

The table lists this clonotype with many counts. The V gene is TRBV12-3 or TRBV12-4, the J gene TRBJ2-1, with TRBD2 matching over 7 bases. The length of the CDR3 is 13 residues. After removal of 4 bases from V and 6 bases from J, the junction contained 3 bases not matched to a gene. The CDR3 region has the DNA TGTGCCAGCAGTTCGGGGGGAATCAATGAGCAGTTCTTC. It specifies CASSSGGINEQFF.

This clonotype has just a few counts. The chain uses TRBV29-1 and TRBJ2-3; 14 nucleotides agree with TRBD2. Losses at the gene ends were 7 bases for V and 4 bases for J; bases not matched to a gene: 7. CDR3 size: 15 residues. CDR1 is SQVTM, CDR2 ANQGSEA, per germline. The CDR3 DNA reads as TGCAGCGCCAGCGGACTAGCGGGAGGTTCAGATACGCAGTATTTT. Translating gives CSASGLAGGSDTQYF.

CDR3 sequence reads: CASRDPGQGGRATEAFF. The DNA of the CDR3 is TGTGCCAGCAGGGACCCGGGACAGGGTGGGAGGGCCACTGAAGCTTTCTTT. This chain uses TRBV3-1 with TRBJ1-1, with 9 bases aligning to TRBD1. CDR3 length: 17 amino acids. The trim removed 6 bases at V and 4 bases at J, leaving 15 bases unmatched. CDR1 LGHDT and CDR2 YNNKEL come from the germline V gene (reference sequence).

CDR3 in amino acids: CAIRGDGSYNEQFF. CDR3 bases: TGTGCCATCAGAGGAGATGGGTCCTACAATGAGCAGTTCTTC. The chain employs TRBV10-3 and TRBJ2-1; D ambiguous. Per the germline V gene, CDR1 is ENHRY and CDR2 is SYGVKD. The CDR3 has 14 residues. V lost 6 bases and J lost 1, with 10 bases in between.

J is TRBJ1-2 and V is TRBV20-1; the D is unclear. This CDR3 spans 11 amino acids. Germline V gives CDR1 DFQATT, CDR2 SNEGSKA (reference sequence). Trimming pared 3 bases from V and 10 bases from J, leaving 12 bases between. In nucleotides, the CDR3 is TGCAGTGCTAGTCTTGGCCCCAACTACACCTTC. Translating it yields CSASLGPNYTF.

This clonotype was observed a few times. The chain couples TRBV19 to TRBJ1-6; 9 nucleotides match TRBD1. The length of the CDR3 is 15 residues. Germline values: CDR1 LNHDA, CDR2 SQIVND (reference sequence). J gave up 7 bases and V 6 bases, and 7 bases lay outside the gene matches. CDR3: CASSSGTGKNSPLHF. CDR3 sequence (DNA): TGTGCCAGTAGCTCCGGGACAGGGAAAAATTCACCCCTCCACTTT.

This chain uses TRBV12-3 or TRBV12-4 with TRBJ2-1; weak D call: TRBD1 (6 bases). The CDR3 runs 13 residues. V lost 3 bases and J 9 bases, leaving 12 bases between the germline ends. CDR3 region: CASSFNRETEQFF. The CDR3 coding sequence is TGTGCCAGCAGTTTTAACAGGGAGACTGAGCAGTTCTTC.

This clonotype was picked up many times. J is TRBJ2-3 and V is TRBV11-2, with 12 bases fitting TRBD1. V lost 5 bases, J lost 6 bases, and 3 bases stayed unmatched. CDR1 and CDR2 (germline): SGHAT, FQNNGV. This CDR3 contains 14 residues. The CDR3 loop is CASSRDRGLDTQYF. CDR3 DNA sequence: TGTGCCAGCAGCAGGGACAGGGGGCTGGATACGCAGTATTTT.

This clonotype was seen more than once but under ten times. The chain recombines TRBV12-3 or TRBV12-4 with TRBJ2-1; no clear D gene. Trimming removed 5 bases from V and 2 bases from J, with 7 bases in between. The CDR3 spans 13 residues. The CDR3 sequence: CASSTKTYNEQFF. CDR3 nucleotides: TGTGCCAGCAGTACCAAAACCTACAATGAGCAGTTCTTC.

This clonotype was seen many times. This chain links TRBV11-2 with TRBJ2-5, with 8 bases identical to TRBD2. The junction had 6 bases not matched to a gene; V was cut back by 5 bases and J by 4 bases. This CDR3 contains 14 residues. Per germline, CDR1 SGHAT and CDR2 FQNNGV. In DNA, the CDR3 is TGTGCCAGCAGCCTAAAAGCGGGGGTAGAGACCCAGTACTTC. Its protein product is CASSLKAGVETQYF.

This clonotype was detected only a few times. V usage is TRBV4-1 and J usage is TRBJ1-2; no clear D. The ends were cut back, 6 bases at V and 4 bases at J, with 15 bases in the middle. CDR3 length equals 14 residues. Germline V CDR1 and CDR2: MGHRA, YSYEKL. The CDR3 reads CASRSLGKGYGYTF. The CDR3 nucleotides are TGCGCCAGCAGGTCCTTGGGAAAGGGCTATGGCTACACCTTC.

About this clonotype: A much larger clone differs by one base, so this may be a read error. The V gene is TRBV12-3 or TRBV12-4, the J gene TRBJ1-2; 10 bases line up with TRBD1. The CDR3 totals 12 residues. The CDR3 coding sequence is TGTACCAGCAGACAGGGGGCGGTAGGCTACACCTTC. It is translated as CTSRQGAVGYTF.